Below, 4 T cell receptor beta chains from the same sample are listed, as sequenced in a study of CD8+ T cells in alopecia areata. Reverse transcription of extracted RNA yielded cDNA, which provided the sequencing template. Method: immunoSEQ multiplex PCR; TCRdb's copy keeps in-frame clones and lacks some. The sample contains 20,000 or so clones, about 59% of which appear only once. It was from alopecia areata patients that lesional scalp punch biopsies and peripheral blood were collected. Sequenced here: skin, sampled at week 0. The origin of the receptors is a human donor with alopecia areata.

This chain connects TRBV6-1 to TRBJ1-1; 7 bases are shared with TRBD1. The germline gives CDR1 MNHNS, CDR2 SASEGT. The CDR3 is 14 amino acids. V lost 6 bases, J lost 0 bases, and 4 bases stayed unmatched. This chain's CDR3 is CASSPGQLNTEAFF. Written as DNA, the CDR3 is TGTGCCAGCAGCCCGGGACAGCTGAACACTGAAGCTTTCTTT.

For this clone: Additional DNA sequences in this sample encode the identical CDR3. This rearrangement joins TRBV10-3 to TRBJ2-7; D remains unclear. V lost 3 bases and J 0 bases, leaving 0 bases between the germline ends. The CDR3 runs 11 residues. Looked up from germline, CDR1 is ENHRY and CDR2 is SYGVKD. DNA of the CDR3: TGTGCCATCAGTGACTCCTACGAGCAGTACTTC. Translated, it gives CAISDSYEQYF.

J is TRBJ2-7 and V is TRBV7-6, with 11 bases lining up with TRBD1. Trimming removed 4 bases from V and 7 bases from J; junction bases left unmatched: 3. The germline V gene encodes CDR1 SGHVS and CDR2 FNYEAQ. The CDR3 extends over 13 amino acids. The CDR3 loop is CASSSDRGREQYF. DNA of the CDR3: TGTGCCAGCAGCTCGGACAGGGGGCGAGAGCAGTACTTC.

This clone was seen a few times. The chain carries TRBV7-2 and TRBJ2-2, with no clear D. The germline V gene has CDR1 SGHTA and CDR2 FQGNSA. The CDR3 extends over 12 amino acids. V was pared by 5 bases and J by 5 bases, with 6 bases between. This chain's CDR3 is CASSHRTGELFF. The CDR3 bases are TGTGCCAGCAGCCATAGGACCGGGGAGCTGTTTTTT.